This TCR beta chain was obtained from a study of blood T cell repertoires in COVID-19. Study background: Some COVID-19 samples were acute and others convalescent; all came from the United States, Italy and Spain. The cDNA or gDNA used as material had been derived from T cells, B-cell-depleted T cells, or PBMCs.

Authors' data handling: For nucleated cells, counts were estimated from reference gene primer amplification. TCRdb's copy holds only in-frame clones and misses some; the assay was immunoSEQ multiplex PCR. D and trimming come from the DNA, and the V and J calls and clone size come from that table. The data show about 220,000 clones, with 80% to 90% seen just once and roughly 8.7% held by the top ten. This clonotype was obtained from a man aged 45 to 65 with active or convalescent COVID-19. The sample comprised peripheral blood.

The DNA of the CDR3 is TGTGCCACCACCGAGAAGGGGACTAATGAAAAACTGTTTTTT. Translated, it gives CATTEKGTNEKLFF. This chain uses TRBV15 with TRBJ1-4, with D perhaps TRBD1 (5 bases). Deletions cut 7 bases from V and 2 bases from J, with 11 bases between. CDR3 length: 14 residues. CDR1 LNHNV and CDR2 YYDKDF come from the germline V gene (reference sequence).